Listed here is a single T cell receptor (beta chain). As processed by the authors: The authors estimated nucleated cell counts from reference gene primer amplification. The method was immunoSEQ multiplex PCR; TCRdb's version includes in-frame clones alone and lacks a portion of them. V and J calls plus clone size are reproduced from that table; the DNA served to infer D and trimming. The sample shows over 150,000 clones, 65% to 80% of them seen only once. Germline CDR1 is SGHDT and CDR2 is YYEEEE. Trimming took off 0 bases at V and 1 base at J, with 8 bases between the two ends. This CDR3 is 15 amino acids long. This entry is derived from a study of blood T cell repertoires in COVID-19. In the study overall: Donors in the United States, Italy and Spain gave samples during acute or convalescent COVID-19. Nucleic acid was either cDNA or gDNA, and it came from T cells, B-cell-depleted T cells, or PBMCs.

The chain recombines TRBV5-6 with TRBJ1-5, with D perhaps TRBD1 (6 bases). This TCR was sampled from a woman between 50 and 59 years old with acute or convalescent COVID-19. Material: peripheral blood. The CDR3 is CASSLARGSNQPQHF. CDR3 nucleotides: TGTGCCAGCAGCTTGGCCAGGGGCAGCAATCAGCCCCAGCATTTT.